The next 7 T cell receptor beta chains were all read from a single sample in a study of blood T cells in healthy people across ages. For the second PCR, which ran for 7 to 11 cycles, a sample-barcoded 5' primer and a J-beta primer mix were used. TCRdb itself ran the 5' RACE reads through MiXCR, one entry per CDR3 protein. The sample has under 800,000 distinct CDR3 sequences; under 25% are singletons. The material sequenced was blood. The receptors were sampled from a man in his sixties or seventies in good health.

The chain is built from TRBV19 and TRBJ2-5; 12 bases map to TRBD2. The end of the DNA aligns better with TRBJ2-1, so the J call may be wrong. The CDR3 has 12 amino acids. CDR1 and CDR2 (germline): LNHDA, SQIVND (reference sequence). CDR3 nucleotides: TGTGCCAGTGGACTAGCGGGATCTAAGCAGTTCTTC. Encoded protein: CASGLAGSKQFF.

This clonotype was seen a few times. The rearrangement links TRBV7-2 to TRBJ2-3; D not resolved. V gave up 5 bases and J gave up 3 bases, with 12 bases separating them. Germline V gene lookup returns CDR1 SGHTA and CDR2 FQGNSA. The CDR3 extends over 14 amino acids. CDR3 amino acids: CASSRRRATDTQYF. For the CDR3, the DNA is TGTGCCAGCAGCCGCCGCCGTGCTACAGATACGCAGTATTTT.

V is TRBV2 and J is TRBJ2-5; 7 nucleotides match TRBD2. CDR3 length: 13 residues. The trim removed 7 bases at V and 5 bases at J, leaving 7 bases unmatched. Germline lookup yields CDR1 SNHLY and CDR2 FYNNEI. DNA of the CDR3: TGTGCCAGCATGGCTAGCGGTACGGAGACCCAGTACTTC. The encoded protein is CASMASGTETQYF.

This clonotype was seen more than once but under ten times. CDR3 protein: CASSTGLGDNEQFF. CDR3 coding DNA: TGTGCCAGCAGCACGGGGCTAGGGGACAATGAGCAGTTCTTC. The chain has TRBV21-1 and TRBJ2-1; the table gives TRBD2 as D, unverified against the DNA. TRBV21-1 is reported as a pseudogene. CDR3 length: 14 amino acids.

This clonotype was counted at least ten times. The genes are TRBV12-3 or TRBV12-4 and TRBJ2-1; 12 bases fit TRBD1. J lost 5 bases, V lost 6 bases, and 8 bases had no gene match. The CDR3 has 16 residues. CDR3 sequence: CASRQRDRGQDNEQFF. The CDR3 nucleotides read TGTGCCAGCAGGCAAAGGGACAGGGGGCAGGACAATGAGCAGTTCTTC.

This clonotype was detected a few times. V usage is TRBV5-1 and J usage is TRBJ2-3, with 9 bases lining up with TRBD2. Germline loops: CDR1 SGHRS, CDR2 YFSETQ. This CDR3 contains 15 residues. Trimming at V came to 5 bases and at J to 0 bases, leaving 4 bases not matched to a gene. The CDR3 loop is CASSFLAGSTDTQYF. CDR3 bases: TGCGCCAGCAGTTTTCTAGCGGGAAGCACAGATACGCAGTATTTT.

The rearrangement joins TRBV2 to TRBJ2-1; D is uncertain. Deletions cut 6 bases from V and 4 bases from J, with 13 bases between. This CDR3 comprises 14 residues. Germline CDR1 SNHLY, CDR2 FYNNEI. The CDR3 bases are TGTGCCAGCAGGGGGAAAGCGCCTTACAATGAGCAGTTCTTC. It codes for CASRGKAPYNEQFF.